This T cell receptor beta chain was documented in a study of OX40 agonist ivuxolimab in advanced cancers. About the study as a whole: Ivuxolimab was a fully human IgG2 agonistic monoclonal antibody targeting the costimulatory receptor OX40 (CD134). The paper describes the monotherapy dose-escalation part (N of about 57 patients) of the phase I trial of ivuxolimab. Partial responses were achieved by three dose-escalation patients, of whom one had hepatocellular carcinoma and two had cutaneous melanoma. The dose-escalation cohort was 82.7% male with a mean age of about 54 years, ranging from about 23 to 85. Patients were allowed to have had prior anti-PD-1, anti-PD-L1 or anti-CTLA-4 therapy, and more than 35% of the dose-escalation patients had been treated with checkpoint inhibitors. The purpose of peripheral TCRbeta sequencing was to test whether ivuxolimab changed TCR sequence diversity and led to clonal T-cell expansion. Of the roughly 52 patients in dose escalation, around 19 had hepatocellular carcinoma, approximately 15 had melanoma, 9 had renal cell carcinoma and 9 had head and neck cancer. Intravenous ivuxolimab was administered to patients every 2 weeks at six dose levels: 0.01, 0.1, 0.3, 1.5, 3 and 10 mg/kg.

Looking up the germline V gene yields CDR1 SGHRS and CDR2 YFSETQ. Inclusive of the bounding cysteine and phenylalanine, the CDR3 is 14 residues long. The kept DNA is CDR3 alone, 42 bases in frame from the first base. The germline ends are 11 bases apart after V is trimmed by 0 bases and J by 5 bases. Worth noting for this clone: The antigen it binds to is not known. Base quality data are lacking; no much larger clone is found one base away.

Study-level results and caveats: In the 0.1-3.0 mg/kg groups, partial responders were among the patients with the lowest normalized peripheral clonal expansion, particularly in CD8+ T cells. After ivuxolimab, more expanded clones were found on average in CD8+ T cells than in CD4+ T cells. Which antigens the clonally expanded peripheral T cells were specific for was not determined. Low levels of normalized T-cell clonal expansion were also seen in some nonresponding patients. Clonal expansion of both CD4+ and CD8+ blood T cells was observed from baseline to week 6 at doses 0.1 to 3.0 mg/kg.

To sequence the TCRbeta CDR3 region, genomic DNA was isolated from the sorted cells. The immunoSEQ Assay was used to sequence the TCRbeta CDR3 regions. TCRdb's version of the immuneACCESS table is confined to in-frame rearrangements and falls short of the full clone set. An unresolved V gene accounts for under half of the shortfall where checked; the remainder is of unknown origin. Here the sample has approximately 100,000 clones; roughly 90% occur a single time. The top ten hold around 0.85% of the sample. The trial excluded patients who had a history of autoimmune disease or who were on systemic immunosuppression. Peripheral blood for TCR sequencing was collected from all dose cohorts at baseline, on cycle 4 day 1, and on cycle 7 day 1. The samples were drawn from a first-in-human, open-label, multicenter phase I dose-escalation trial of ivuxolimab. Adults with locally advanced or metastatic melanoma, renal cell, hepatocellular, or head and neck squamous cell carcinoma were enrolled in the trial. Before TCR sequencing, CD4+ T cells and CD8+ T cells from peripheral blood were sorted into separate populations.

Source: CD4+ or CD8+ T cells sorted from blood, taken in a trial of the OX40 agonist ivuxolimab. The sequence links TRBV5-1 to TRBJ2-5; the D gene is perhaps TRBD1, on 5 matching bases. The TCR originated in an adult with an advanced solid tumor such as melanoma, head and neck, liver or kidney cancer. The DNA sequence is TGCGCCAGCAGCTTGGATCAGGGCGGTGAGACCCAGTACTTC. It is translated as CASSLDQGGETQYF.